This entry describes one TCR beta chain. Per germline, CDR1 SGDLS and CDR2 YYNGEE. The V end lost 3 bases, the J end lost 8 bases, and 14 bases lay between the germline ends. The CDR3 has 14 amino acids. The data are from a study of blood T cell repertoires in COVID-19. Study information: Donors in the United States, Italy and Spain gave samples during acute or convalescent COVID-19. Sources were T cells, B-cell-depleted T cells, or PBMCs; the material itself was cDNA or gDNA.

Using immunoSEQ multiplex PCR, the repertoire was profiled, and TCRdb retains in-frame clones only, with some absent. The sample lists 25,000 or so clones, 83% seen once, with roughly 27% in the top ten. The TCR originated in a man between 65 and 79 years old with active COVID-19. This chain uses TRBV9 with TRBJ1-4; weak D call: TRBD1 (5 bases). The source material was peripheral blood. This CDR3 is CASSGPGAGEKLFF. The DNA for the CDR3 is TGTGCCAGCAGCGGCCCTGGGGCCGGGGAAAAACTGTTTTTT. Complete variable domain (other parts from reference TRBV9 and TRBJ1-4): DSGVTQTPKHLITATGQRVTLRCSPRSGDLSVYWYQQSLDQGLQFLIQYYNGEERAKGNILERFSAQQFPDLHSELNLSSLELGDSALYFCASSGPGAGEKLFFGSGTQLSVL.